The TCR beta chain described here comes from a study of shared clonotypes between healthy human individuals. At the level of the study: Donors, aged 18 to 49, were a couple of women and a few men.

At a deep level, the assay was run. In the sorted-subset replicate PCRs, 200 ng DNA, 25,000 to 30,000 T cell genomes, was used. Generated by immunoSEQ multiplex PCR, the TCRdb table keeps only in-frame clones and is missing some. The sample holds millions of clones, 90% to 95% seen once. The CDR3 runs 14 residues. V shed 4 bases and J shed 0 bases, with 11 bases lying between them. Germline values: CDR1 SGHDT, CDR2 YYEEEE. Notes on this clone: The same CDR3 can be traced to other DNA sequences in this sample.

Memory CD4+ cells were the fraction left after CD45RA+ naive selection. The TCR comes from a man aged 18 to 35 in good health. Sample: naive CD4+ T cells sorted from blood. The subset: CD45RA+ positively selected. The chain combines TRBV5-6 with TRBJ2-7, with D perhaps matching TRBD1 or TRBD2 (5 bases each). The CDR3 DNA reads TGTGCCAGCAGCCTGGGACGGAGCTCCTACGAGCAGTACTTC. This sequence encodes CASSLGRSSYEQYF.